A selection of T cell receptor beta chains follows, all from one sample in a study of blood T cell repertoires in COVID-19. The method was immunoSEQ multiplex PCR; TCRdb's version includes in-frame clones alone and lacks a portion of them. This sample carries 200,000 to 300,000 clones, about 88% of them seen once, and the ten largest clones take over 1.5%. Sequencing used peripheral blood. The receptors come from a man younger than 40 with active or convalescent COVID-19. Each CDR3 is given with its conserved first and last residue. A D gene is named only where the DNA matches it firmly. Expanded clones are given a class, and other clones once, few, many or no size at all.

d_gene: .; v_gene: TRBV5-5; abundance: .; j_gene: TRBJ2-7; CDR3aa: CASSLISGRLTYEQYF; CDR3nt: TGTGCCAGCAGCCTAATATCAGGCAGATTGACCTACGAGCAGTACTTC
d_gene: .; v_gene: TRBV6-2/TRBV6-3; abundance: .; j_gene: TRBJ1-1; CDR3aa: CASRPIPRGPMNTEAFF; CDR3nt: TGTGCCAGCAGACCTATACCCAGGGGTCCGATGAACACTGAAGCTTTCTTT
d_gene: .; v_gene: TRBV6-5; abundance: once; j_gene: TRBJ2-5; CDR3aa: CASSQGLQETQYF; CDR3nt: TGTGCCAGCAGCCAGGGGCTACAAGAGACCCAGTACTTC
d_gene: .; v_gene: TRBV6-5; abundance: once; j_gene: TRBJ1-1; CDR3aa: CASRIQGQGNTEAFF; CDR3nt: TGTGCCAGCAGGATACAGGGTCAGGGGAACACTGAAGCTTTCTTT
d_gene: .; v_gene: TRBV19; abundance: .; j_gene: TRBJ1-6; CDR3aa: CASSPIEGGDSPLHF; CDR3nt: TGTGCCAGTAGTCCGATAGAAGGAGGGGACTCACCCCTCCACTTT
d_gene: TRBD1; v_gene: TRBV5-1; abundance: once; j_gene: TRBJ1-1; CDR3aa: CASSHRDRVSEAFF; CDR3nt: TGCGCCAGCAGCCACCGGGACAGGGTTTCTGAAGCTTTCTTT
d_gene: TRBD2; v_gene: TRBV7-3; abundance: .; j_gene: TRBJ2-1; CDR3aa: CASQAGLAGTQQFF; CDR3nt: TGTGCCTCCCAAGCGGGACTAGCGGGGACCCAGCAGTTCTTC
d_gene: TRBD2; v_gene: TRBV5-1; abundance: .; j_gene: TRBJ2-1; CDR3aa: CASSPGLVNEQFF; CDR3nt: TGCGCCAGCAGTCCGGGACTAGTAAATGAGCAGTTCTTC
d_gene: TRBD1; v_gene: TRBV2; abundance: .; j_gene: TRBJ1-5; CDR3aa: CASSESGTGVSQPQHF; CDR3nt: TGTGCCAGCAGTGAATCGGGGACAGGGGTGAGTCAGCCCCAGCATTTT
d_gene: .; v_gene: TRBV23-1; abundance: .; j_gene: TRBJ1-3; CDR3aa: CASHAGGSGNTIYF; CDR3nt: TGCGCCAGCCACGCGGGGGGGTCTGGAAACACCATATATTTT
d_gene: TRBD2; v_gene: TRBV6-6; abundance: few; j_gene: TRBJ2-2; CDR3aa: CATREAGGPAGELFF; CDR3nt: TGTGCCACCCGCGAGGCGGGGGGGCCGGCCGGGGAGCTGTTTTTT
d_gene: TRBD1; v_gene: TRBV6-4; abundance: .; j_gene: TRBJ2-1; CDR3aa: CASSKTGTGGDEQFF; CDR3nt: TGTGCCAGCAGTAAAACCGGGACAGGGGGCGATGAGCAGTTCTTC
d_gene: .; v_gene: TRBV5-6; abundance: .; j_gene: TRBJ2-2; CDR3aa: CASSWGGTVATGELFF; CDR3nt: TGTGCCAGCAGCTGGGGAGGCACAGTCGCCACCGGGGAGCTGTTTTTT
d_gene: .; v_gene: TRBV5-4; abundance: .; j_gene: TRBJ1-4; CDR3aa: CASSGEAGSIANEKLFF; CDR3nt: TGTGCCAGCAGCGGGGAGGCAGGGAGCATTGCTAATGAAAAACTGTTTTTT
d_gene: .; v_gene: TRBV6-1; abundance: .; j_gene: TRBJ1-2; CDR3aa: CASSEVWAGDNYGYTF; CDR3nt: TGTGCCAGCAGTGAAGTGTGGGCAGGGGATAACTATGGCTACACCTTC
d_gene: TRBD2; v_gene: TRBV13; abundance: .; j_gene: TRBJ2-1; CDR3aa: CASRTTSGGSIEQFF; CDR3nt: TGTGCCAGCAGAACCACTAGCGGGGGCTCCATTGAGCAGTTCTTC
d_gene: .; v_gene: TRBV12-3/TRBV12-4; abundance: .; j_gene: TRBJ1-1; CDR3aa: CASSLAVTGEAFF; CDR3nt: TGTGCCAGCAGTTTAGCGGTTACCGGTGAAGCTTTCTTT
d_gene: .; v_gene: TRBV5-6; abundance: .; j_gene: TRBJ1-1; CDR3aa: CASSSGAVTEAFF; CDR3nt: TGTGCCAGCAGTTCAGGGGCAGTCACTGAAGCTTTCTTT
d_gene: .; v_gene: TRBV6-5; abundance: once; j_gene: TRBJ1-1; CDR3aa: CASLSLMNTEAFF; CDR3nt: TGTGCCAGCTTAAGCCTTATGAACACTGAAGCTTTCTTT
d_gene: TRBD1; v_gene: TRBV7-6; abundance: .; j_gene: TRBJ1-4; CDR3aa: CASSLARTGGGEKLFF; CDR3nt: TGTGCCAGCAGCTTAGCGCGGACAGGGGGCGGTGAAAAACTGTTTTTT
d_gene: .; v_gene: TRBV7-7; abundance: .; j_gene: TRBJ2-7; CDR3aa: CASSPSLGEYGEQYF; CDR3nt: TGTGCCAGCAGCCCCTCACTCGGGGAGTATGGCGAGCAGTACTTC
d_gene: .; v_gene: TRBV6-2/TRBV6-3; abundance: .; j_gene: TRBJ2-1; CDR3aa: CASSLWSPGAYNEQFF; CDR3nt: TGTGCCAGCAGCCTTTGGTCCCCGGGGGCCTACAATGAGCAGTTCTTC
d_gene: .; v_gene: TRBV24-1; abundance: .; j_gene: TRBJ2-3; CDR3aa: CATSDTTGFTQYF; CDR3nt: TGTGCCACCAGTGATACCACCGGTTTTACGCAGTATTTT
d_gene: TRBD1; v_gene: TRBV30; abundance: few; j_gene: TRBJ2-7; CDR3aa: CAGQTGGINEQYF; CDR3nt: TGTGCTGGACAGACAGGGGGCATCAACGAGCAGTACTTC
d_gene: .; v_gene: TRBV18; abundance: .; j_gene: TRBJ1-5; CDR3aa: CASSTIGPQGARGNQPQHF; CDR3nt: TGTGCCAGCTCAACGATAGGACCCCAAGGGGCGCGAGGCAATCAGCCCCAGCATTTT
d_gene: TRBD1; v_gene: TRBV5-1; abundance: .; j_gene: TRBJ1-1; CDR3aa: CASGGTAQAGTEAFF; CDR3nt: TGCGCCAGCGGAGGGACAGCCCAAGCGGGCACTGAAGCTTTCTTT
d_gene: .; v_gene: TRBV29-1; abundance: .; j_gene: TRBJ2-7; CDR3aa: CSVEEDSARSYEQYF; CDR3nt: TGCAGCGTTGAAGAGGACAGTGCCCGCTCCTACGAGCAGTACTTC
d_gene: .; v_gene: TRBV6-5; abundance: .; j_gene: TRBJ2-7; CDR3aa: CASSYGKGHFEQYF; CDR3nt: TGTGCCAGCAGTTACGGGAAGGGGCATTTTGAGCAGTACTTC
d_gene: TRBD1; v_gene: TRBV10-2; abundance: .; j_gene: TRBJ1-6; CDR3aa: CASSAGRSRAGGSLLHF; CDR3nt: TGCGCCAGCAGTGCGGGGAGGTCTCGGGCAGGGGGCTCCCTCCTCCACTTT
d_gene: TRBD2; v_gene: TRBV9; abundance: .; j_gene: TRBJ2-2; CDR3aa: CASSVGLAVLSGELFF; CDR3nt: TGTGCCAGCAGCGTAGGACTAGCGGTTCTCTCCGGGGAGCTGTTTTTT
d_gene: TRBD2; v_gene: TRBV18; abundance: .; j_gene: TRBJ2-1; CDR3aa: CASSPGTSYNEQFF; CDR3nt: TGTGCCAGCTCACCCGGGACTAGTTACAATGAGCAGTTCTTC